This T cell receptor (beta chain) comes out of a study of blood T cell repertoires in COVID-19. Study information: PBMCs, B-cell-depleted T cells, or T cells provided the cDNA or gDNA that made up the material.

Some clones are missing from TCRdb's copy, which holds only in-frame ones; the method was immunoSEQ multiplex PCR. This repertoire shows over 200,000 clones, 87% found once; its top ten account for 9% to 12%. The CDR3 runs 15 residues. J gave up 5 bases and V 4 bases, and 9 bases lay outside the gene matches. Germline V gene lookup returns CDR1 SGHNT and CDR2 YYREEE (reference sequence). Sequenced: PBMCs or T cells enriched from blood (not recorded which). The receptor's source is a man aged 18 to 29 with acute COVID-19. The chain couples TRBV5-4 to TRBJ1-1, with 9 bases identical to TRBD1. The CDR3 protein is CASSKTGGVATEAFF. As DNA, the CDR3 is TGTGCCAGCAGCAAGACAGGGGGAGTTGCGACTGAAGCTTTCTTT.